The following is a T cell receptor beta chain sequence with its context. The sample originates from a study of blood T cells in healthy people across ages. Together with a sample-barcoded 5' primer, a J-beta primer mix was included in a second PCR lasting roughly 6 to 12 cycles. TCRdb reprocessed the 5' RACE reads with MiXCR, giving one entry per CDR3 protein. The data show roughly 790,000 distinct CDR3 sequences, with roughly 41% seen just once and less than 25% held by the top ten. CDR3 size: 17 residues. In germline, CDR1 is SGHTA, CDR2 FQGTGA. J gave up 5 bases and V 6 bases, and 14 bases lay outside the gene matches.

The receptor was derived from a woman aged 55-69 years in good health. The specimen sequenced was blood. J is TRBJ2-1 and V is TRBV7-3; the match to TRBD2 covers 9 bases. CDR3 sequence reads: CASSRGVGTSNHNEQFF. CDR3 bases: TGTGCCAGCAGTCGGGGGGTGGGGACTAGCAACCACAATGAGCAGTTCTTC.